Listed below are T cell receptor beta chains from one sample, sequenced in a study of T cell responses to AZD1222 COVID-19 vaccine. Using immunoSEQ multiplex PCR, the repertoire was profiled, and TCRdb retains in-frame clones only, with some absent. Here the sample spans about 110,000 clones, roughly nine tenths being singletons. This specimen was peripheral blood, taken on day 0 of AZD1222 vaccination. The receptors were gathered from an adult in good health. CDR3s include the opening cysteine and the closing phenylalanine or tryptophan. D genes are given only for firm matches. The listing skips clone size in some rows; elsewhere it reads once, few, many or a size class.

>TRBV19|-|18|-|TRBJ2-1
CASSMTIGTGGTYNEQFF
TGTGCCAGTAGTATGACGATTGGAACTGGGGGGACCTACAATGAGCAGTTCTTC
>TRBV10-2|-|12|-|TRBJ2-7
CATSTSGREQYF
TGCGCCACCTCGACTAGTGGGAGGGAGCAGTACTTC
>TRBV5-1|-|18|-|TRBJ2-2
CASPLGPGTVLNTGELFF
TGCGCCAGCCCATTAGGCCCCGGGACCGTTCTGAACACCGGGGAGCTGTTTTTT
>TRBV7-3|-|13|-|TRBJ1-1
CASSLTKNTEAFF
TGTGCCAGCAGCTTAACCAAGAACACTGAAGCTTTCTTT
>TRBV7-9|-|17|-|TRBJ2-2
CASRGTPRMSNTGELFF
TGTGCCAGTCGCGGGACTCCTAGAATGTCGAACACCGGGGAGCTGTTTTTT
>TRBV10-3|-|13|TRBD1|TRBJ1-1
CATGATGSTEAFF
TGTGCCACGGGGGCGACAGGGAGCACTGAAGCTTTCTTT
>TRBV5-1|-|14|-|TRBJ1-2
CASSPRGANYGYTF
TGCGCCAGCAGCCCCCGGGGGGCTAACTATGGCTACACCTTC
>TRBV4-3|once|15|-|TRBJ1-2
CASSQRRGTNYGYTF
TGCGCCAGCAGCCAGCGCAGGGGAACTAACTATGGCTACACCTTC
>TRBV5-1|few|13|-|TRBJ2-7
CASSIESAFEQYF
TGCGCCAGCAGCATCGAGAGTGCCTTCGAGCAGTACTTC
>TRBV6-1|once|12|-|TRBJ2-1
CAMSGGYNEQFF
TGTGCCATGTCAGGGGGGTACAATGAGCAGTTCTTC
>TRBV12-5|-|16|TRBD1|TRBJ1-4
CASGLRQGATNEKLFF
TGTGCTAGTGGTTTGAGACAGGGCGCAACTAATGAAAAACTGTTTTTT
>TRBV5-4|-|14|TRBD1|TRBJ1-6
CASSLDRGNSPLHF
TGTGCCAGCAGCTTGGACAGGGGGAATTCACCCCTCCACTTT
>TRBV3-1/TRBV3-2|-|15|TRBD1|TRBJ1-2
CASSRSGQNSYGYTF
TGTGCCAGCAGCCGCTCGGGACAGAATTCCTATGGCTACACCTTC
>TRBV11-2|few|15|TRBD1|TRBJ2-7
CASSLARDSSYEQYF
TGTGCCAGCAGCTTAGCCCGGGACAGCTCCTACGAGCAGTACTTC
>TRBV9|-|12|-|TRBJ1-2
CASSADGVGYTF
TGTGCCAGCAGCGCCGATGGGGTTGGCTACACCTTC
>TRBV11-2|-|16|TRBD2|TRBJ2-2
CASSPRLAGVIGELFF
TGTGCCAGCAGCCCCAGACTAGCGGGAGTCATCGGGGAGCTGTTTTTT
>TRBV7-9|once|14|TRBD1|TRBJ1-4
CASSRGTANEKLFF
TGTGCCAGCAGCCGAGGGACAGCTAATGAAAAACTGTTTTTT
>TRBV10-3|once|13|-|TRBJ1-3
CATRETGGNTIYF
TGTGCCACAAGGGAGACGGGAGGAAACACCATATATTTT
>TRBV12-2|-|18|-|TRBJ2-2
CASRSAGGSITRTGELFF
TGTGCAAGTCGCTCAGCGGGGGGCTCCATAACCCGCACCGGGGAGCTGTTTTTT
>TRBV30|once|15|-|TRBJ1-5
CAWSPSVNSNQPQHF
TGTGCCTGGAGCCCAAGTGTCAATAGCAATCAGCCCCAGCATTTT
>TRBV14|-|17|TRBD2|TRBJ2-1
CASSQGYSGSSYNEQFF
TGTGCCAGCAGCCAAGGTTATAGCGGGAGCTCCTACAATGAGCAGTTCTTC
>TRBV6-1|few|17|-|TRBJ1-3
CASSGRGDRNSGNTIYF
TGTGCCAGCAGTGGCCGAGGGGATCGGAACTCTGGAAACACCATATATTTT
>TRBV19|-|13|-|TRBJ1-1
CASSPAVRTEAFF
TGTGCCAGTAGCCCCGCAGTTCGGACGGAAGCTTTCTTT
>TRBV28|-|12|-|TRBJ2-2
CASSLGKGELFF
TGTGCCAGCAGTTTAGGGAAGGGGGAGCTGTTTTTT
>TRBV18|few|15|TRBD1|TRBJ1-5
CASSPTTGGRQPQHF
TGTGCCAGCTCACCGACGACAGGGGGCCGTCAGCCCCAGCATTTT
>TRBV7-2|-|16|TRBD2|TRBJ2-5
CASSLSGGLLQETQYF
TGTGCCAGCAGCTTATCGGGGGGGCTCCTCCAAGAGACCCAGTACTTC
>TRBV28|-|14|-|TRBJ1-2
CASSLSGTAKGYTF
TGTGCCAGCAGTTTAAGCGGGACGGCTAAAGGCTACACCTTC
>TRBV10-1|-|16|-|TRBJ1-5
CASSGGWAVSNQPQHF
TGCGCCAGCAGTGGGGGGTGGGCAGTTAGCAATCAGCCCCAGCATTTT
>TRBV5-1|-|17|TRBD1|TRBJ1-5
CASRPGTGGEVVQPQHF
TGCGCCAGCAGACCCGGGACAGGGGGCGAGGTGGTTCAGCCCCAGCATTTT
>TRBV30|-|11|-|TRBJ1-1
CAWTLGVGAFF
TGTGCCTGGACTCTCGGGGTCGGAGCTTTCTTT
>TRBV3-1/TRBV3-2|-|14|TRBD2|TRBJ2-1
CASKLAGGRDEQFF
TGTGCCAGCAAACTAGCGGGAGGGCGAGATGAGCAGTTCTTC
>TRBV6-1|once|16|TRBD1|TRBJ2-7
CASSEFPTGGSYEQYF
TGTGCCAGCAGTGAATTCCCGACAGGGGGCTCCTACGAGCAGTACTTC
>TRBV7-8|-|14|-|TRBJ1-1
CASSLESDPPEAFF
TGTGCCAGCAGCTTAGAATCCGACCCTCCTGAAGCTTTCTTT
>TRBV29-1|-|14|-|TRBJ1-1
CSVRSGGADTEAFF
TGCAGCGTGAGGTCTGGGGGGGCAGACACTGAAGCTTTCTTT
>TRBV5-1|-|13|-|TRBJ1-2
CASSAVSGRGYTF
TGCGCCAGCAGCGCGGTGTCGGGTAGGGGCTACACCTTC
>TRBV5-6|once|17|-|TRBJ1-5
CASSRRTGQYSNQPQHF
TGTGCCAGCAGCCGAAGGACGGGCCAGTATAGCAATCAGCCCCAGCATTTT
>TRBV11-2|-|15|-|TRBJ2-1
CASSLEGWAYNEQFF
TGTGCCAGCAGCTTAGAGGGTTGGGCGTACAATGAGCAGTTCTTC
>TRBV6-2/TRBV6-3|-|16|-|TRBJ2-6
CASSYPYSSGANVLTF
TGTGCCAGCAGTTACCCTTACAGCTCTGGGGCCAACGTCCTGACTTTC
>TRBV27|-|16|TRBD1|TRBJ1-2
CASSLSSQGARYGYTF
TGTGCCAGCAGTTTATCGTCGCAGGGGGCGCGGTATGGCTACACCTTC
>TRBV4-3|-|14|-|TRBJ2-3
CASSQSRGTDTQYF
TGCGCCAGCAGCCAAAGCAGGGGAACAGATACGCAGTATTTT
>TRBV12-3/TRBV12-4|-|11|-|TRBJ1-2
CASSPNYGYTF
TGTGCCAGCAGTCCGAACTATGGCTACACCTTC
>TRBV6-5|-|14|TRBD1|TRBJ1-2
CASSFDPRTGRPHF
TGTGCCAGCAGTTTCGACCCCAGGACAGGACGCCCCCACTTC
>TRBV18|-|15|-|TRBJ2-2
CASSADNPNTGELFF
TGTGCCAGCTCAGCCGACAACCCGAACACCGGGGAGCTGTTTTTT
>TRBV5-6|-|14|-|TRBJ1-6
CASSLGGGRSPLHF
TGTGCCAGCAGCTTGGGTGGGGGGCGTTCACCCCTCCACTTT
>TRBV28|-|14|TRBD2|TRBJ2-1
CAIVSGSSYNEQFF
TGTGCCATCGTTAGCGGGAGCTCCTACAATGAGCAGTTCTTC